This TCR beta chain was identified during a study of glioma-infiltrating T cells after dendritic cell vaccination (dated by TCRdb to about 2016). Describing the broader study: Of the approximately 15 glioblastoma patients in the cohort, all drawn from Phase I and II dendritic cell vaccination trials, 9 were newly diagnosed and 6 had recurrent disease. Autologous tumor lysate-pulsed dendritic cell vaccination was administered to the patients between the early 2000s and the early 2010s. The vaccine was prepared from monocyte-derived dendritic cells that were cultured for under 8 days with IL-4 and GM-CSF and then pulsed overnight with autologous tumor lysate. Each patient got three intradermal injections of the dendritic cell vaccine, spaced at biweekly intervals, in the arm below the axilla. In glioblastoma patients vaccinated with dendritic cells, deep sequencing of TCR beta CDR3 regions served to measure tumor-infiltrating lymphocyte content and to compare repertoires between tumor and blood. Survival after dendritic cell vaccination was correlated with TCR sequencing metrics such as TIL content and the overlap between tumor and blood repertoires. General findings and caveats noted by the study authors: Longer time to progression and overall survival after dendritic cell vaccination were predicted by higher estimated pretreatment TIL content. The cohort was small and heterogeneous, few patients had complete blood and tumor sets, and even fewer had initial-recurrent tumor pairs. The three-group TCR overlap response model was described as speculative and requiring prospective validation. No direct relationship between TCR clonality and survival was found, suggesting that a diverse polyclonal response may matter.

A word on this clone: This clone's antigen is unknown. No qualities accompany the bases; no much larger clone lies one base away.

Using the immunoSEQ assay, TCRB CDR3 regions were amplified from 2 to 2.5 micrograms of genomic DNA, or from all available DNA when less than that was on hand. The multiplex PCR employed 60 forward primers targeting TCR V beta segments and 13 reverse primers targeting J beta segments. Synthetic control templates were spiked into each sample at limiting dilution to estimate reads per starting template. Sequencing produced 87 bp reads on the Illumina HiSeq System. The published analysis was carried out like this. PCR and sequencing errors were removed by a nearest neighbor algorithm that merged closely related sequences. TCR overlap was defined as the percentage of unique tumor TCR beta sequences that were also found in the peripheral blood of the same patient. TCRdb holds this immuneACCESS table with in-frame rearrangements only. Some clones are missing; in checked studies, unresolved V genes explain under half, and the rest has no known cause. V, J and clone size are those of that table, while D and trimming were read from the DNA. Across this sample there are tens of thousands of clones, with roughly 84% seen only once. About 3.2% of the sample is held by the ten biggest clonotypes.

Patients were selected on the basis of adequate residual fresh-frozen tumor tissue and more than two years of available survival data. An isocitrate dehydrogenase mutation was not carried by any of the glioblastoma patients, although molecular status was otherwise variable. PBMC were collected before vaccination, two weeks after the third vaccination, and at tumor progression if tumor progression occurred. The Qiagen DNeasy Blood extraction Kit was used for extraction of genomic DNA. The specimen comprised blood, sampled before dendritic cell vaccination. The receptor was isolated from a human donor with glioblastoma.

The DNA reads TGTGCCAGCAGTTACTCCAGGGCCCTCTTGGACACTGAAGCTTTCTTT. Translated, this gives CASSYSRALLDTEAFF. Recombination joined TRBV6-6 with TRBJ1-1; the D segment could be TRBD1, given 5 matching bases. The germline ends are 14 bases apart after V is trimmed by 0 bases and J by 3 bases. CDR1 MNHNY and CDR2 SVGAGI were looked up in the germline V gene (reference sequence). CDR3 length: 16 amino acids, cysteine to phenylalanine. The read is trimmed to its CDR3 DNA, 48 bases read in frame from base 1.